Below are 30 T cell receptor beta chains sequenced from a single sample in a study of cytomegalovirus exposure and HLA in healthy donors. The primer mix had 60 Vbeta and 13 Jbeta primers. Only in-frame clones appear in the TCRdb table, and some are missing; sequencing was by immunoSEQ multiplex PCR. Of roughly 240,000 clones listed, roughly 78% are singletons. The sequenced sample was PBMCs. The receptors were gathered from a boy aged 5 to 17 in good health and CMV-seronegative.

The gene calls are TRBV27 and TRBJ2-7; the match to TRBD1 covers 11 bases. The CDR3 runs 14 residues. Germline CDR1 is MNHEY and CDR2 is SMNVEV (reference sequence). Losses at the gene ends were 4 bases for V and 3 bases for J; bases not matched to a gene: 2. CDR3 protein: CASSSGTGGYEQYF. The CDR3 nucleotides are TGTGCCAGCAGTTCCGGGACAGGGGGCTACGAGCAGTACTTC.

The chain is built from TRBV19 and TRBJ1-2; a weak D match, TRBD1 (5 bases). The CDR3 length is 14 residues. Trimming took off 5 bases at V and 4 bases at J, with 14 bases between the two ends. Germline CDR1 is LNHDA and CDR2 is SQIVND (reference sequence). The CDR3 spells CASSPPRDGYGYTF. The CDR3 DNA sequence: TGTGCCAGTAGTCCCCCCAGGGATGGCTATGGCTACACCTTC. Full variable domain (outside the CDR3, taken from reference TRBV19 and TRBJ1-2): DGGITQSPKYLFRKEGQNVTLSCEQNLNHDAMYWYRQDPGQGLRLIYYSQIVNDFQKGDIAEGYSVSREKKESFPLTVTSAQKNPTAFYLCASSPPRDGYGYTFGSGTRLTVV.

The chain has TRBV27 and TRBJ1-1, with D perhaps matching TRBD1 (5 bases). V lost 6 bases and J lost 4, with 12 bases in between. CDR3 length: 13 residues. Per germline, CDR1 MNHEY and CDR2 SMNVEV (reference sequence). In nucleotides, the CDR3 is TGTGCCAGCAGCAGACTAGGGGTCACTGAAGCTTTCTTT. Translating it yields CASSRLGVTEAFF.

The chain links TRBV2 to TRBJ2-1; 13 nucleotides agree with TRBD2. The CDR3 runs to 17 residues. Looked up from germline, CDR1 is SNHLY and CDR2 is FYNNEI. V was clipped by 6 bases and J by 10 bases; unmatched bases: 15. CDR3 loop: CASSQEPGLAGYGEQFF. The CDR3 DNA sequence: TGTGCCAGCAGCCAGGAACCGGGACTAGCGGGATATGGGGAGCAGTTCTTC.

V usage is TRBV5-1 and J usage is TRBJ2-1; D possibly corresponds to TRBD2 (6 bases). Trimming took 7 bases from V and 0 from J, leaving 14 bases between them. The CDR3 contains 15 residues. Germline CDR1 and CDR2: SGHRS and YFSETQ. The CDR3 DNA follows: TGCGCCAGCGGACCTGTGGGAGGCTCCTACAATGAGCAGTTCTTC. Translating gives CASGPVGGSYNEQFF. The variable domain in full, with the rest retrieved from reference TRBV5-1 and TRBJ2-1, is KAGVTQTPRYLIKTRGQQVTLSCSPISGHRSVSWYQQTPGQGLQFLFEYFSETQRNKGNFPGRFSGRQFSNSRSEMNVSTLELGDSALYLCASGPVGGSYNEQFFGPGTRLTVL.

The chain recombines TRBV7-2 with TRBJ2-3, with D maybe TRBD2 (6 bases). Trimming shortened V by 3 bases and J by 1 base, and 17 bases separated the two germline ends. This CDR3 comprises 17 residues. Germline V lookup: CDR1 SGHTA, CDR2 FQGNSA. This CDR3 is CASSFPGLGGGTDTQYF. The CDR3 nucleotides are TGTGCCAGCAGCTTTCCCGGTCTTGGCGGGGGCACAGATACGCAGTATTTT.

V and J are TRBV7-9 and TRBJ2-7; D may be TRBD2 (5 bases). Trimming removed 1 base at V and 0 bases at J, with 13 bases between. The CDR3 runs to 16 residues. The V gene's germline CDR1 is SEHNR and CDR2 FQNEAQ (reference sequence). The CDR3 reads CASSLGGPIYSYEQYF. CDR3 DNA sequence: TGTGCCAGCAGCTTAGGAGGGCCCATCTACTCCTACGAGCAGTACTTC.

The rearrangement uses TRBV5-1 and TRBJ2-4; possible D gene TRBD2, 5 bases. CDR1 is SGHRS and CDR2 is YFSETQ in the germline V gene. Trimming stripped 4 bases from V and 0 bases from J, with 17 bases between. This CDR3 is 17 amino acids long. CDR3 in amino acids: CASSRSEGLLAKNIQYF. The CDR3 nucleotides read TGCGCCAGCAGCCGTTCAGAGGGATTACTAGCCAAAAACATTCAGTACTTC.

The rearrangement links TRBV29-1 to TRBJ1-1, with TRBD1 matching over 9 bases. J was trimmed by 7 bases and V by 7 bases; bases with no gene match: 10. CDR3 length equals 13 residues. Germline V gene lookup returns CDR1 SQVTM and CDR2 ANQGSEA. The CDR3 reads CSAAGTGRSEAFF. Here the CDR3 DNA reads TGCAGCGCTGCTGGGACAGGGAGGAGTGAAGCTTTCTTT.

This chain uses TRBV30 with TRBJ2-3; TRBD2 might be the D (6 bases). Trimming left V 3 bases short and J 3 bases short, with 16 bases between. The germline gives CDR1 GTSNPN, CDR2 SVGIG (reference sequence). CDR3 length equals 15 residues. As DNA, the CDR3 is TGTGCCTGGAGCCAGGCAGCGGGTGAGACAGATACGCAGTATTTT. Residues: CAWSQAAGETDTQYF. The whole variable domain, remainder taken from reference TRBV30 and TRBJ2-3, is SQTIHQWPATLVQPVGSPLSLECTVEGTSNPNLYWYRQAAGRGLQLLFYSVGIGQISSEVPQNLSASRPQDRQFILSSKKLLLSDSGFYLCAWSQAAGETDTQYFGPGTRLTVL.

This chain's CDR3 is CASSETLGGLRNEKLFF. Written as DNA, the CDR3 is TGTGCCAGCAGTGAGACCCTGGGCGGGTTAAGGAATGAAAAACTGTTTTTT. The V and J genes are TRBV6-1 and TRBJ1-4; D not resolved. V shed 3 bases and J shed 5 bases, with 19 bases lying between them. There are 17 residues in the CDR3. Per germline, CDR1 MNHNS and CDR2 SASEGT.

V usage is TRBV7-2 and J usage is TRBJ2-3; perhaps TRBD2 as D (5 bases). V dropped 3 bases and J dropped 0 bases, with 10 bases sitting between them. This CDR3 has 15 residues. Germline CDR1 and CDR2: SGHTA and FQGNSA. For the CDR3, the DNA is TGTGCCAGCAGCTTCAGCGGCACTAGCACAGATACGCAGTATTTT. As protein: CASSFSGTSTDTQYF.

The chain combines TRBV15 with TRBJ1-2; the match to TRBD1 covers 7 bases. Germline lookup yields CDR1 LNHNV and CDR2 YYDKDF (reference sequence). Trimming at V came to 4 bases and at J to 4 bases, leaving 6 bases not matched to a gene. The CDR3 covers 14 residues. CDR3: CATSKGTEFYGYTF. The CDR3 DNA follows: TGTGCCACCAGCAAAGGGACAGAATTCTATGGCTACACCTTC.

The chain couples TRBV10-3 to TRBJ2-7; possible D gene TRBD1, 5 bases. The V and J ends lost 10 bases and 5 bases respectively, with 15 bases between them. CDR1 ENHRY and CDR2 SYGVKD come from the germline V gene. CDR3 length: 12 residues. CDR3 bases: TGTGCCACAAAGACAGAAGGGAACGAGCAGTACTTC. This translates into CATKTEGNEQYF.

The chain has TRBV4-2 and TRBJ1-3; no definite D call. V lost 0 bases and J lost 0, with 6 bases in between. The CDR3 sequence is 15 residues long. Germline V gives CDR1 LGHNA, CDR2 YNFKEQ. CDR3 sequence (DNA): TGTGCCAGCAGCCAAGACAAGAGCTCTGGAAACACCATATATTTT. This encodes CASSQDKSSGNTIYF.

This clone was seen more than once but under ten times. This chain uses TRBV11-3 with TRBJ2-3; possibly TRBD1 for D (6 bases). Trimming stripped 5 bases from V and 0 bases from J, with 12 bases between. The germline V gene encodes CDR1 SGHNT and CDR2 YENEEA. The CDR3 length is 15 residues. CDR3 in amino acids: CASSGGGHSTDTQYF. The CDR3 DNA sequence: TGTGCCAGCAGCGGTGGGGGACATAGCACAGATACGCAGTATTTT.

The rearrangement links TRBV30 to TRBJ2-3; 7 nucleotides agree with TRBD2. Germline V gene sequence: CDR1 GTSNPN, CDR2 SVGIG (reference sequence). V was pared by 0 bases and J by 4 bases, with 10 bases of the junction left unmatched. The CDR3 covers 16 residues. In DNA, the CDR3 is TGTGCCTGGAGTGTACGACTAGCCCCTATCCCAGATACGCAGTATTTT. Translated: CAWSVRLAPIPDTQYF. Looking up the rest from reference TRBV30 and TRBJ2-3 gives the full variable domain: SQTIHQWPATLVQPVGSPLSLECTVEGTSNPNLYWYRQAAGRGLQLLFYSVGIGQISSEVPQNLSASRPQDRQFILSSKKLLLSDSGFYLCAWSVRLAPIPDTQYFGPGTRLTVL.

The genes are TRBV4-1 and TRBJ2-7, with 7 nucleotides matching TRBD1. Germline V CDR1 and CDR2: MGHRA, YSYEKL. This CDR3 is built from 15 residues. Trimming took 1 base from V and 7 from J; bases not matched to a gene: 10. The CDR3 reads CASSQVGARGHEQYF. Written as DNA, the CDR3 is TGCGCCAGCAGCCAAGTCGGGGCGAGGGGGCATGAGCAGTACTTC.

J is TRBJ1-5 and V is TRBV5-1, with a tentative D call TRBD1 (5 bases). Trimming removed 2 bases from V and 0 bases from J, with 9 bases in between. CDR3 length: 15 amino acids. Germline V gene data show CDR1 as SGHRS and CDR2 as YFSETQ. The CDR3 is CASSLGVYSNQPQHF. Written as DNA, the CDR3 is TGCGCCAGCAGCTTAGGGGTTTATAGCAATCAGCCCCAGCATTTT.

The chain recombines TRBV4-1 with TRBJ2-3, with D tentatively TRBD2 (6 bases). CDR3 length: 16 amino acids. In germline, CDR1 is MGHRA, CDR2 YSYEKL. V dropped 6 bases and J dropped 2 bases, with 18 bases sitting between them. The chain's CDR3 is CASREGALMSTDTQYF. The CDR3 DNA reads as TGCGCCAGCAGGGAGGGAGCCCTCATGTCCACAGATACGCAGTATTTT.

The V and J genes are TRBV5-1 and TRBJ2-3, with D possibly being TRBD1 (6 bases). CDR1 and CDR2 from the germline V gene are SGHRS and YFSETQ. V dropped 6 bases and J dropped 2 bases, with 19 bases sitting between them. This CDR3 has 16 residues. The CDR3 nucleotides are TGCGCCAGCACTCCAGGGGCCAAACACACCACAGATACGCAGTATTTT. Residues: CASTPGAKHTTDTQYF.

This clone turned up a few times. Other nucleotide sequences in the sample specify the same CDR3. The chain employs TRBV6-6 and TRBJ1-1; D not resolved. Trimming left V 2 bases short and J 1 base short, with 5 bases between. This CDR3 is built from 13 residues. From germline, CDR1 is MNHNY and CDR2 SVGAGI (reference sequence). CDR3 DNA sequence: TGTGCCAGCAGTTACCCCGGGAACACTGAAGCTTTCTTT. It yields the protein CASSYPGNTEAFF.

This chain connects TRBV7-8 to TRBJ2-3, with 11 positions matching TRBD1. Germline trimming cut 5 bases from V and 3 bases from J; bases unmatched to any gene: 7. The CDR3 is 16 residues long. Germline V gene sequence: CDR1 SGHVS, CDR2 FQNEAQ. The chain's CDR3 is CASSLTGTGGTDTQYF. CDR3 DNA: TGTGCCAGCAGCCTTACCGGGACAGGGGGGACAGATACGCAGTATTTT.

The V gene is TRBV6-5, the J gene TRBJ1-6, with D possibly being TRBD1 (5 bases). Germline V lookup: CDR1 MNHEY, CDR2 SVGAGI. The CDR3 runs to 15 residues. Trimming took off 9 bases at V and 8 bases at J, with 20 bases between the two ends. The CDR3 sequence: CASGLNRSRYSPLHF. The CDR3 DNA sequence: TGTGCCAGTGGACTAAACAGGAGCCGATATTCACCCCTCCACTTT.

This rearrangement joins TRBV2 to TRBJ1-5; TRBD1 matches at 10 bases. CDR1 and CDR2 (germline): SNHLY, FYNNEI. The CDR3 has 19 residues. J lost 1 base, V lost 2 bases, and 11 bases had no gene match. This chain's CDR3 is CASSETLTGGSRSNQPQHF. In DNA, the CDR3 is TGTGCCAGCAGTGAAACGTTGACAGGGGGCTCCAGAAGCAATCAGCCCCAGCATTTT.

This clone occurred once. The same CDR3 also results from other DNA sequences found in this sample. The CDR3 here is CASSLLDRSYEQYF. The CDR3 region has the DNA TGCGCCAGCAGCCTTCTGGACAGGTCCTACGAGCAGTACTTC. The chain recombines TRBV5-1 with TRBJ2-7, with TRBD1 matching 7 bases. There are 14 residues in the CDR3. Germline V gives CDR1 SGHRS, CDR2 YFSETQ. V lost 4 bases and J lost 1; bases outside the gene matches: 5.

V usage is TRBV6-1 and J usage is TRBJ2-5; D unclear. The CDR3 is 14 amino acids. Per germline, CDR1 MNHNS and CDR2 SASEGT. Trimming took off 6 bases at V and 4 bases at J, with 15 bases between the two ends. CDR3 DNA sequence: TGTGCCAGCAGACCCCACGTGGGCGCAGAGACCCAGTACTTC. It is translated as CASRPHVGAETQYF.

The rearrangement uses TRBV2 and TRBJ1-1, with 8 bases fitting TRBD1. The CDR3 consists of 13 residues. Germline CDR1 SNHLY, CDR2 FYNNEI. Unmatched junction bases numbered 4, after V lost 7 bases and J lost 3 bases. In DNA form, the CDR3 reads TGTGCCAGCATTGAGGACAGGGACACTGAAGCTTTCTTT. It specifies CASIEDRDTEAFF.

The chain employs TRBV9 and TRBJ2-2; D remains ambiguous. CDR3 length: 11 amino acids. CDR1 SGDLS and CDR2 YYNGEE come from the germline V gene. V was shortened by 0 bases and J by 8 bases, with 2 bases between the two germline ends. CDR3 sequence (DNA): TGTGCCAGCAGCGTAGCTGGGGAGCTGTTTTTT. Protein sequence: CASSVAGELFF. The variable domain in full, with the rest retrieved from reference TRBV9 and TRBJ2-2, is DSGVTQTPKHLITATGQRVTLRCSPRSGDLSVYWYQQSLDQGLQFLIQYYNGEERAKGNILERFSAQQFPDLHSELNLSSLELGDSALYFCASSVAGELFFGEGSRLTVL.

This clone was detected a few times. This sequence joins TRBV6-5 and TRBJ2-4; tentative D call: TRBD2 (5 bases). CDR1 is MNHEY and CDR2 is SVGAGI in the germline V gene. The CDR3 is made up of 15 amino acids. Deletions cut 5 bases from V and 3 bases from J, with 14 bases between. In DNA form, the CDR3 reads TGTGCCAGCAGTCTACATCAGCGGTACAAAAACATTCAGTACTTC. Translation gives CASSLHQRYKNIQYF.